This TCR beta chain was obtained from a study of identical twins (dated by TCRdb to 2015 to 2016). About the full investigation: The study deep-sequenced TCR alpha and beta repertoires from monozygotic twins, unrelated adults of various ages and cord blood to test whether fetal clonotypes persist. Replicate twin experiments were performed at different times using different library preparation protocols to rule out contamination. The study at large found these results: In monozygotic twins, recombination models systematically underestimated out-of-frame TCR alpha sharing, but the models matched the sharing seen between unrelated individuals. Out-of-frame TCR alpha sequences shared between twins showed an excess of low generation-probability sequences compared with coincidental sharing between unrelated individuals. The excess sharing between twins in beta out-of-frame sequences was weaker because fewer shared sequences reduced the signal-to-noise ratio. Because the same donors could not be followed over many years, conclusions were based on cross-sectional statistical analysis. Invariant T cells such as MAIT and iNKT could partly confound zero-insertion analyses, although diverse VJ usage argued against such confounding for most clonotypes. Fewer insertions were carried by abundant cord blood beta clonotypes, a similar but weaker trend appeared in young adult naive repertoires, and no such trend appeared in memory repertoires.

Every donor in the study was a healthy Caucasian. The twin cohort comprised three pairs of female monozygotic twins, all aged about 18 to 29 years. RNA for TCR libraries was isolated from peripheral blood mononuclear cells. The library was made by 5' RACE. TCRdb names Illumina HiSeq 2000 as the instrument used. Template switching added a universal primer binding site, and the final cDNA carried a unique molecular identifier that allowed TCR cDNA molecules to be counted accurately. Specific primers in the conserved constant-segment region were used to synthesize first-strand cDNA for TCR alpha and beta chains. To control for contamination, each cDNA library was double barcoded with a SMART-Mk sample barcode plus Illumina barcodes. TruSeq adapter sequences along with Illumina sample barcodes were introduced in two successive PCR steps. Sequencing of the TCR alpha and beta cDNA libraries was done on the Illumina HiSeq platform using custom primers. In the source study's methods: MiGEC processed the raw reads to extract unique molecular identifiers, while MiXCR was used to determine the CDR3 positions. Recombination models were inferred per individual with the repgenHMM and IGoR tools using an EM algorithm. Shared clonotypes were analyzed with the tcR package in R, and sharing was normalized by the product of cloneset sizes. To study raw recombination free of thymic and clonal selection effects, out-of-frame nonproductive sequences were analyzed. TCRdb trimmed public reads at Q25 via fastp, called clones via MiXCR and kept in-frame beta chains. Every distinct CDR3 protein forms one entry, paired with its most common genes and DNA. What appears here as the V and J calls and clone size reflects TCRdb's work, not the paper's. Within this sample are 600,000 to 850,000 distinct CDR3 sequences, with about 18% of them counted one time only. The ten largest clones take up over 10% of the sample.

At the junction V is shortened by 2 bases and J by 10 bases, with 17 bases in between. CDR3 length: 14 amino acids, cysteine to phenylalanine. Solely the CDR3 DNA is kept, with 42 bases framed from the first base. The germline V gene (reference sequence) sets CDR1 to DFQATT and CDR2 to SNEGSKA. Comments on this clonotype: Its binding antigen is unknown. No base qualities exist here, and no much larger clone lies one base off it.

These data are also associated with another study on T cells expressing NK-cell markers. As noted in the second study: TCR beta-chain repertoires were profiled in sorted CD3+CD56+NKG2C+, CD3+CD56+NKG2C- and CD3+CD56-NKG2C+ T-cell subsets from several donors. Most of the eight sequenced donors were HCMV-seropositive and one was HCMV-seronegative. In several experiments an anti-gammadeltaTCR antibody was added to restrict sorting to alphabetaTCR-expressing T cells. In several donors, the dominant CD3+CD56+NKG2C+ clonotypes were among the top 10 CD8+ clonotypes and accounted for roughly 1.0-7.0% of CD8+ T cells. Those dominant clonotypes were again the most abundant among CD3+CD56-NKG2C+ cells in four donors, at about 25-65%. Whether the expanded NKG2C-expressing T cell clones were specific for HCMV antigens was left unclear. The study sequenced eight donors, all healthy volunteers chosen at random: three men and five women. HCMV-specific IgG was detected in serum with a commercial ELISA kit to determine HCMV serostatus. Bulk peripheral blood T-cell repertoires were additionally sequenced from unsorted PBMC for 5 or 6 donors. MIGEC handled demultiplexing of the reads and grouping by UMI, while MiTCR was used to assemble and quantify clonotypes. To exclude erroneous sequences, only TCR cDNA sequences supported by at least two reads were retained. Downstream repertoire analysis used the tcR package, and clonotypes were matched across fractions by CDR3 nucleotide sequence plus V segment. VDJmatch was used to annotate antigen specificity against VDJdb, with one amino acid substitution allowed in CDR3.

Material: PBMCs. This clonotype originated in a woman aged 18-30 years in good health. The chain couples TRBV20-1 to TRBJ1-4; perhaps TRBD1 is the D gene, with 5 bases matching. Here the CDR3 is given as CSARLVTAPGKLFF. Here is the DNA: TGCAGTGCTAGATTGGTGACAGCGCCGGGAAAACTGTTTTTT.